This T cell receptor beta chain was captured in a study of shared clonotypes between healthy human individuals. Whole-study results and caveats: Estimated richness values were generally larger in naive subsets than in memory subsets.

Of note for this clone: What it binds is not known.

TCRdb's table, derived via immunoSEQ multiplex PCR, lists solely in-frame clones and lacks some. The table lists 950,000 to 1,100,000 clones, about 77% of them singletons. This CDR3 is 14 amino acids long. Looked up from germline, CDR1 is SGHRS and CDR2 is YFSETQ. V gave up 3 bases and J gave up 13 bases; unmatched junction bases: 15. The V call is TRBV5-1, the J call TRBJ2-5; the match to TRBD1 covers 7 bases. This TCR was sampled from a man younger than 35 in good health. The sequenced sample consisted of memory CD4+ T cells sorted from blood. Subset given: CD45RA-negative fraction. The CDR3 region is CASSSSGTAPVGYF. The CDR3 DNA follows: TGCGCCAGCAGCTCATCCGGGACAGCCCCGGTAGGGTACTTC.